This T cell receptor (beta chain) was profiled in a study of T cells in tuberculosis. The overall study: The T cells targeted glucose monomycolate, a mycobacterial lipid, via CD1B. Findings and caveats of the study: GMM-specific TCRs were nearer to active tuberculosis alpha repertoires, suggesting expansion. The TCR-beta difference was not significant; alpha differences partly reflected length.

CDR1 and CDR2 (germline): SGHRS, YFSETQ. This CDR3 comprises 13 residues. V shed 4 bases and J shed 11 bases, with 18 bases lying between them. On average about 100,000 T cells per donor were immunosequenced. Clones were read by immunoSEQ multiplex PCR, and TCRdb kept only the in-frame ones, dropping some. The sample lists some 25,000 clones, roughly 96% occurring once. Note on this clone: Antigen unknown.

The receptor comes from a donor aged 10-29 years with latent tuberculosis or without tuberculosis infection. Material: PBMCs. The chain links TRBV5-1 to TRBJ1-1; possible D gene TRBD1, 6 bases. The CDR3 nucleotides read TGCGCCAGCAGCAAAGACTTAACAGGGAGCGCTTTCTTT. This sequence encodes CASSKDLTGSAFF.